Each of the 29 T cell receptor beta chains below was sequenced from the same sample in a study of patients and donors after allogeneic stem cell transplantation. TCRdb reprocessed the RT-PCR reads via MiXCR and lists one record per CDR3 protein. The table shows 200,000 to 250,000 distinct CDR3 sequences, with 14% occurring only once. Sequencing was carried out using blood, either unsorted or a sorted T cell fraction (not recorded which). Every receptor here comes from a human donor who was either an allogeneic HSCT recipient or a stem cell or donor lymphocyte infusion donor (not recorded which). It is not recorded whose cells these are; they may come from a transplant donor.

There are many counts of this clonotype. The CDR3 here is CASTGNIYNEQFF. The DNA of the CDR3 is TGTGCCAGCACCGGGAACATCTACAATGAGCAGTTCTTC. This chain links TRBV6-1 with TRBJ2-1; D may be TRBD2 (5 bases). Deletions cut 7 bases from V and 3 bases from J, with 10 bases between. The V gene's germline CDR1 is MNHNS and CDR2 SASEGT. CDR3 length equals 13 residues.

The sample holds many counts of this clonotype. The chain combines TRBV5-1 with TRBJ2-7; the D is unclear. Per the germline V gene, CDR1 is SGHRS and CDR2 is YFSETQ. CDR3 length: 12 amino acids. Trimming took off 5 bases at V and 6 bases at J, with 12 bases between the two ends. The CDR3 region has the DNA TGCGCCAGCAGTTTAACAGCTTCCGAGCAGTACTTC. Translation gives CASSLTASEQYF.

V gene TRBV6-2 or TRBV6-3 combines with J gene TRBJ2-1; 7 bases are shared with TRBD2. Germline-derived CDR1 and CDR2 are MNHEY and SVGEGT. There are 15 residues in the CDR3. V lost 5 bases to trimming and J lost 4 bases; unmatched junction nucleotides: 8. The CDR3 is CASSRSGKGYNEQFF. The CDR3 DNA reads TGTGCCAGCAGTCGAAGCGGGAAGGGTTACAATGAGCAGTTCTTC.

This clonotype was observed a handful of times. The rearrangement uses TRBV5-1 and TRBJ2-1, with 12 bases lining up with TRBD2. V was clipped by 7 bases and J by 7 bases; unmatched bases: 9. The CDR3 runs 15 residues. Germline loops: CDR1 SGHRS, CDR2 YFSETQ. The DNA for the CDR3 is TGCGCCAGCGAAGCTAGCGGGAGGGCGTATAATGAGCAGTTCTTC. This codes for CASEASGRAYNEQFF.

This clonotype showed up just a few times. J is TRBJ2-5 and V is TRBV11-3; 10 nucleotides align to TRBD2. This CDR3 comprises 17 residues. Germline loops: CDR1 SGHNT, CDR2 YENEEA. V lost 4 bases, J lost 5 bases, and 13 bases stayed unmatched. CDR3 sequence: CASSSQTPSGSGETQYF. The CDR3 DNA follows: TGTGCCAGCAGCTCCCAGACTCCTAGCGGGAGTGGGGAGACCCAGTACTTC.

This chain joins TRBV6-2 or TRBV6-3 and TRBJ2-6, with 7 bases matching TRBD1. The CDR3 totals 15 residues. From germline, CDR1 is MNHEY and CDR2 SVGEGT. V lost 6 bases, J lost 5 bases, and 7 bases stayed unmatched. CDR3 sequence (DNA): TGTGCCAGCAGGACGACAGGGAAGAGGGCCAACGTCCTGACTTTC. This translates into CASRTTGKRANVLTF.

This clonotype occurred many times. J is TRBJ2-2 and V is TRBV3-1; D not certain. This CDR3 has 14 residues. Germline loops: CDR1 LGHDT, CDR2 YNNKEL (reference sequence). V was clipped by 3 bases and J by 1 base, with 6 bases between them. CDR3 protein: CASSHAGNTGELFF. The DNA for the CDR3 is TGTGCCAGCAGCCATGCCGGGAACACCGGGGAGCTGTTTTTT.

This clonotype has only a few counts. The V and J genes are TRBV30 and TRBJ1-5; D ambiguous. V lost 5 bases, J lost 3 bases, and 8 bases lay in between. The CDR3 length is 12 residues. CDR1 is GTSNPN, CDR2 SVGIG, per germline (reference sequence). DNA for the CDR3: TGTGCCTGGGGGTCTTTCAATCAGCCCCAGCATTTT. Translating it yields CAWGSFNQPQHF.

The chain employs TRBV18 and TRBJ2-7, with TRBD1 as a possible D gene (6 bases). Germline V gene sequence: CDR1 KGHSH, CDR2 LQKENI. V was clipped by 3 bases and J by 3 bases, with 15 bases between them. This CDR3 is built from 15 residues. The CDR3 protein is CASSPGRGYIYEQYF. CDR3 DNA: TGTGCCAGCTCACCGGGCAGGGGATATATCTACGAGCAGTACTTC.

This clonotype was seen a handful of times. V and J are TRBV7-2 and TRBJ2-3, with a weak D call TRBD1 (5 bases). V lost 2 bases, J lost 1 base, and 13 bases lay in between. Germline values: CDR1 SGHTA, CDR2 FQGNSA. This CDR3 comprises 16 residues. DNA for the CDR3: TGTGCCAGCAGCTTATCGAGTGGGGCCCGCACAGATACGCAGTATTTT. Amino acid sequence: CASSLSSGARTDTQYF.

This chain connects TRBV20-1 to TRBJ2-7; a possible D gene is TRBD1 (5 bases). This CDR3 is built from 13 residues. V lost 3 bases, J lost 3 bases, and 12 bases lay in between. Looked up from germline, CDR1 is DFQATT and CDR2 is SNEGSKA (reference sequence). CDR3 in amino acids: CSASSRAGYEQYF. The CDR3 region has the DNA TGCAGTGCTAGTTCCAGGGCCGGCTACGAGCAGTACTTC.

This clonotype was counted many times. The chain uses TRBV5-1 and TRBJ2-3, with 9 bases fitting TRBD2. CDR1 and CDR2 (germline): SGHRS, YFSETQ. There are 16 residues in the CDR3. The trim removed 7 bases at V and 2 bases at J, leaving 11 bases unmatched. This chain's CDR3 is CASGIGLAIPTDTQYF. In nucleotides, the CDR3 is TGCGCCAGCGGGATCGGACTAGCGATACCCACAGATACGCAGTATTTT. Using reference TRBV5-1 and TRBJ2-3 for the parts outside the CDR3, the full variable domain is KAGVTQTPRYLIKTRGQQVTLSCSPISGHRSVSWYQQTPGQGLQFLFEYFSETQRNKGNFPGRFSGRQFSNSRSEMNVSTLELGDSALYLCASGIGLAIPTDTQYFGPGTRLTVL.

This clonotype was seen a handful of times. The chain employs TRBV5-1 and TRBJ2-6; 7 bases map to TRBD1. The CDR3 totals 17 residues. V lost 4 bases to trimming and J lost 1 base; unmatched junction nucleotides: 8. CDR1 SGHRS and CDR2 YFSETQ come from the germline V gene. CDR3 loop: CASSTGTAWSGANVLTF. Written as DNA, the CDR3 is TGCGCCAGCAGCACCGGGACAGCCTGGTCTGGGGCCAACGTCCTGACTTTC.

This clonotype was observed at least ten times. The chain couples TRBV6-1 to TRBJ2-2; TRBD1 agrees at 8 bases. CDR1 and CDR2 (germline): MNHNS, SASEGT. The V segment lost 6 bases and the J segment 4 bases; nucleotides outside the gene matches: 4. The CDR3 length is 14 residues. The CDR3 bases are TGTGCCAGCAGCGACACAGGGGGCACCGGGGAGCTGTTTTTT. Its protein product is CASSDTGGTGELFF.

This clonotype was observed a handful of times. V and J are TRBV14 and TRBJ2-3; weak D call: TRBD2 (6 bases). This CDR3 is built from 19 residues. Trimming cost V 3 bases and J 2 bases, with 24 bases left between them. Germline assignment: CDR1 SGHDN and CDR2 FVKESK. The CDR3 nucleotides are TGTGCCAGCAGCCAGCTTACGGGACTCCCTCATGATTACACAGATACGCAGTATTTT. It specifies CASSQLTGLPHDYTDTQYF. The full variable domain, with the rest looked up from reference TRBV14 and TRBJ2-3, is EAGVTQFPSHSVIEKGQTVTLRCDPISGHDNLYWYRRVMGKEIKFLLHFVKESKQDESGMPNNRFLAERTGGTYSTLKVQPAELEDSGVYFCASSQLTGLPHDYTDTQYFGPGTRLTVL.

This rearrangement joins TRBV4-2 to TRBJ1-6, with a weak D call TRBD1 (5 bases). Trimming cost V 4 bases and J 6 bases, with 13 bases left between them. There are 15 residues in the CDR3. Germline lookup yields CDR1 LGHNA and CDR2 YNFKEQ. CDR3 sequence (DNA): TGTGCCAGCAGCCCGCCAGGGCAGTCTAATTCACCCCTCCACTTT. This gives the protein CASSPPGQSNSPLHF.

This clonotype showed up just a few times. The CDR3 coding sequence is TGTGCCAGCAGCCAACGTAGAGGAGCTGGAAACACCATATATTTT. Translation: CASSQRRGAGNTIYF. The genes are TRBV14 and TRBJ1-3; the D is unclear. This CDR3 has 15 residues. Trimming cost V 2 bases and J 2 bases, with 10 bases left between them. CDR1 and CDR2 from the germline V gene are SGHDN and FVKESK.

This chain joins TRBV6-5 and TRBJ1-4; unclear D gene. The germline CDR1 and CDR2 sequences are MNHEY and SVGAGI. The ends were cut back, 0 bases at V and 5 bases at J, with 10 bases in the middle. The CDR3 sequence is 15 residues long. The chain's CDR3 is CASSYSPRANEKLFF. In nucleotides, the CDR3 is TGTGCCAGCAGTTACTCGCCCAGAGCAAATGAAAAACTGTTTTTT.

This chain joins TRBV4-2 and TRBJ2-7; 10 nucleotides align to TRBD1. The CDR3 has 17 residues. The ends lost 1 base at V and 7 bases at J; junction bases unmatched: 13. Germline lookup yields CDR1 LGHNA and CDR2 YNFKEQ. This chain's CDR3 is CASSQGSTDRGFGEQYF. CDR3 bases: TGTGCCAGCAGCCAAGGCTCAACGGACAGGGGGTTTGGGGAGCAGTACTTC.

The rearrangement links TRBV2 to TRBJ1-3; D gene ambiguous. The CDR3 has 13 residues. V was pared by 3 bases and J by 0 bases, with 3 bases between. CDR1 and CDR2 (germline): SNHLY, FYNNEI. In nucleotides, the CDR3 is TGTGCCAGCAGTGAGAGCTCTGGAAACACCATATATTTT. Protein product: CASSESSGNTIYF.

This clonotype was found a few times. The chain carries TRBV18 and TRBJ2-2; no clear D gene. The CDR3 is made up of 15 amino acids. The germline CDR1 and CDR2 sequences are KGHSH and LQKENI. Trimming removed 3 bases at V and 7 bases at J, with 15 bases between. The CDR3 reads CASSPLGTGHGELFF. In DNA, the CDR3 is TGTGCCAGCTCACCCCTGGGAACCGGTCACGGGGAGCTGTTTTTT.

This clonotype was recorded many times. The chain carries TRBV7-8 and TRBJ2-1; 8 bases match TRBD1. The V and J ends lost 3 bases and 4 bases, in that order; junction bases with no gene match: 5. There are 15 residues in the CDR3. CDR1 and CDR2 (germline): SGHVS, FQNEAQ. CDR3 amino acids: CASSLLGQGYNEQFF. The CDR3 DNA reads TGTGCCAGCAGCTTGCTCGGACAGGGATACAATGAGCAGTTCTTC.

Only a few counts were recorded for this clonotype. This rearrangement joins TRBV7-6 to TRBJ1-2; D possibly corresponds to TRBD1 (5 bases). This CDR3 region has 15 residues. CDR1 SGHVS and CDR2 FNYEAQ come from the germline V gene. V shed 0 bases and J shed 7 bases, with 15 bases lying between them. The CDR3 DNA is TGTGCCAGCAGCTTAGCAGACAGCCCCATGGGTGGCTACACCTTC. It is translated as CASSLADSPMGGYTF.

This clonotype was found many times. The V call is TRBV5-6, the J call TRBJ2-1; 8 bases match TRBD1. Per the germline V gene, CDR1 is SGHDT and CDR2 is YYEEEE. The V gene end was trimmed by 1 base and the J gene end by 4 bases; junction bases not matched to a gene: 4. The CDR3 contains 15 residues. The CDR3 loop is CASSLQGAAYNEQFF. The CDR3 DNA follows: TGTGCCAGCAGCTTGCAGGGGGCAGCTTACAATGAGCAGTTCTTC.

Ten or more counts support this clonotype. The chain combines TRBV2 with TRBJ2-7; possibly TRBD2 for D (6 bases). Germline CDR1 SNHLY, CDR2 FYNNEI. CDR3 length: 13 residues. V lost 4 bases and J 4 bases, leaving 11 bases between the germline ends. The DNA for the CDR3 is TGTGCCAGCAGTGGGGGGGACCGATACGAGCAGTACTTC. Its translation: CASSGGDRYEQYF.

This sequence joins TRBV27 and TRBJ1-1; D is uncertain. The CDR3 has 14 residues. Trimming shortened V by 7 bases and J by 6 bases, and 18 bases separated the two germline ends. Germline CDR1 is MNHEY and CDR2 is SMNVEV (reference sequence). CDR3 in DNA: TGTGCCAGCAACCTTCGCGGGCCCGAGGCTGAAGCTTTCTTT. This encodes CASNLRGPEAEAFF.

The chain recombines TRBV11-2 with TRBJ1-6, with 7 bases aligning to TRBD1. V was pared by 5 bases and J by 0 bases, with 13 bases of the junction left unmatched. Germline loops: CDR1 SGHAT, CDR2 FQNNGV. The CDR3 length is 19 residues. The CDR3 reads CASSPLRDSRSSYNSPLHF. CDR3 in DNA: TGTGCCAGCAGCCCTCTGCGGGACAGCCGGAGCTCCTATAATTCACCCCTCCACTTT.

The V and J genes are TRBV20-1 and TRBJ2-3, with a tentative D call TRBD2 (5 bases). Germline loops: CDR1 DFQATT, CDR2 SNEGSKA (reference sequence). V was cut by 3 bases and J by 4 bases, with 11 bases left in between. The CDR3 totals 13 residues. The CDR3 here is CSASEGWSDTQYF. For the CDR3, the DNA is TGCAGTGCTAGCGAGGGTTGGTCAGATACGCAGTATTTT.

Ten or more counts support this clonotype. One end of the junction does not line up with germline, which may come from a read error. The rearrangement uses TRBV4-1 and TRBJ2-1, with D possibly being TRBD1 (5 bases). This CDR3 is 13 amino acids long. Germline values: CDR1 MGHRA, CDR2 YSYEKL. The CDR3 region is CASRQDQGHEQFF. CDR3 nucleotides: TGCGCCAGCAGACAAGACCAGGGCCATGAGCAGTTCTTC.